This T cell receptor (beta chain) comes out of a study of T cells after yellow fever vaccination. Findings and limits, study-wide: Secondary responses were weaker yet peaked faster, day 5 versus 15.

Many counts were recorded for this clonotype. The antigen is undetermined. Making TCR cDNA involved 5'RACE template switching, which added UMIs and a universal primer site. A single record per CDR3 protein comes from TCRdb applying MiXCR to the 5' RACE reads. The table shows roughly 170,000 distinct CDR3 sequences, with 6.2% occurring only once. This CDR3 is built from 13 residues. Germline values: CDR1 SGHTA, CDR2 FQGNSA. Trimming cost V 5 bases and J 9 bases, with 14 bases left between them. This sequence originates from a man aged 18 to 30 who received the YFV17D yellow fever vaccine. This chain links TRBV7-2 with TRBJ1-5, with a weak D call TRBD1 (5 bases). The sample here was CD4+ T cells sorted from PBMCs, taken on the day of the first yellow fever vaccination. The CDR3, as DNA: TGTGCCAGCAGCAGACAGAGGGAACTGCCCCAGCATTTT. Protein: CASSRQRELPQHF.